This section outlines one T cell receptor beta chain sequence together with its context. Individuals drawn from under 30 US areas were about 18 to 95 years old. The CDR3 spans 15 residues. In germline, CDR1 is MNHEY, CDR2 SVGAGI. V dropped 6 bases and J dropped 6 bases, with 20 bases sitting between them. This record belongs to a study of blood T cell repertoires in COVID-19. Using immunoSEQ multiplex PCR, the repertoire was profiled, and TCRdb retains in-frame clones only, with some absent. The data show a few hundred thousand clones, roughly 85% seen once. The sequenced material came from PBMCs or T cells enriched from blood (not recorded which). The clonotype comes from a woman in her forties or fifties who had recovered from COVID-19. This chain uses TRBV6-5 with TRBJ1-1; no firm D call. CDR3 amino acids: CASSLEGDEQSEAFF. CDR3 DNA: TGTGCCAGCAGCCTAGAGGGCGATGAACAGTCTGAAGCTTTCTTT.